This T cell receptor (beta chain) was found in a study of OX40 agonist ivuxolimab in advanced cancers. General notes on the study: Ivuxolimab, which targeted the costimulatory receptor OX40 (CD134), was an agonistic, fully human IgG2 monoclonal antibody. Intravenous ivuxolimab was administered to patients every 2 weeks at six dose levels: 0.01, 0.1, 0.3, 1.5, 3 and 10 mg/kg. In the dose-escalation cohort, nearly 85% of patients were male, and the mean age was roughly 56 years with a range of about 20 to 80. Three dose-escalation patients achieved partial responses, one with hepatocellular carcinoma and two with cutaneous melanoma. Prior anti-PD-1, anti-PD-L1 or anti-CTLA-4 therapy was permitted, and checkpoint inhibitors had been received by roughly two fifths of dose-escalation patients. Peripheral TCRbeta sequencing was intended to test whether TCR sequence diversity was altered and clonal T-cell expansion was caused by ivuxolimab. The monotherapy dose-escalation portion (N ≈ 57 patients) of the phase I ivuxolimab trial is reported in the paper. Of the 50 or so patients in dose escalation, about 19 had hepatocellular carcinoma, about 15 had melanoma, 9 had renal cell carcinoma and 9 had head and neck cancer. Broader findings and caveats from the paper: After ivuxolimab, expanded clones were on average more numerous among CD8+ T cells than among CD4+ T cells. Antigen specificity was not determined for the clonally expanded peripheral T cells. At doses of 0.1 to 3.0 mg/kg, clonal expansion of both CD4+ and CD8+ blood T cells was observed from baseline to week 6. In the 0.1-3.0 mg/kg groups, partial responders were among the patients with the lowest normalized peripheral clonal expansion, particularly in CD8+ T cells. Low levels of normalized T-cell clonal expansion were also shown by some nonresponding patients.

CDR1 and CDR2, looked up from the germline V gene (reference sequence), are SGHNT and YYREEE. Here V drops 4 bases and J drops 5 bases, and the junction holds 5 bases not matched to any gene. The CDR3 goes from the cysteine to the phenylalanine over 15 residues. CDR3 DNA only is kept here, 45 bases in frame from base 1. The trial excluded patients who had a history of autoimmune disease or were on systemic immunosuppression. Peripheral blood for TCR sequencing was drawn from every dose cohort at baseline, at cycle 4 day 1 and at cycle 7 day 1. The samples were taken from a phase I, first-in-human, multicenter, open-label dose-escalation trial of ivuxolimab. The trial enrolled adults with locally advanced or metastatic head and neck squamous cell, hepatocellular, melanoma or renal cell carcinoma. CD4+ and CD8+ T cells were sorted separately from peripheral blood before TCR sequencing. Genomic DNA was extracted from sorted cells for sequencing of the TCRbeta CDR3 region. The immunoSEQ Assay was used to sequence the TCRbeta CDR3 regions. TCRdb took over this immuneACCESS table, retaining in-frame rearrangements with V and J assigned. Such tables are incomplete; in checked studies, under half of the missing clones stem from an unresolved V gene, and the remainder is unexplained. In this sample the table shows roughly 48,000 clones, roughly nine tenths of which occur a single time. Approximately 7% of the sample lies in the top ten.

To note about this clone: Its specific antigen is unknown. Within one base of it there is no much larger clone, and no base qualities were kept.

Recombination linked TRBV5-4 to TRBJ2-5, with 13 bases aligning to TRBD2. This specimen consisted of CD4+ or CD8+ T cells sorted from blood, obtained in a trial of the OX40 agonist ivuxolimab. The TCR was taken from an adult with an advanced solid tumor such as melanoma, head and neck, liver or kidney cancer. The DNA sequence reads TGTGCCAGCAGCCGAACTAGCGGGGGGGCGGAGACCCAGTACTTC. The resulting protein is CASSRTSGGAETQYF.